Each of the 21 T cell receptor beta chains below was sequenced from the same sample in a study of cytomegalovirus exposure and HLA in healthy donors. PCR used 60 Vbeta primers and 13 Jbeta primers. Only in-frame clones appear in the TCRdb table, and some are missing; sequencing was by immunoSEQ multiplex PCR. The repertoire holds around 120,000 clones, with 79% as singletons. What was sequenced was PBMCs. These receptors were taken from a man younger than 35 in good health and CMV-seronegative.

The J gene is TRBJ2-7, the V gene TRBV4-1, with D perhaps TRBD2 (5 bases). From germline, CDR1 is MGHRA and CDR2 YSYEKL. This CDR3 contains 14 residues. The V and J ends lost 3 bases and 11 bases respectively, with 20 bases between them. CDR3 nucleotides: TGCGCCAGCAGCCATACCACCGCGAGCGGCGTCAAGTACGTC. Amino acid sequence: CASSHTTASGVKYV.

This sequence joins TRBV4-3 and TRBJ2-1, with 10 nucleotides matching TRBD2. The V segment lost 0 bases and the J segment 2 bases; nucleotides outside the gene matches: 10. Per the germline V gene, CDR1 is LGHNA and CDR2 is YSLEER. The CDR3 has 19 residues. In DNA form, the CDR3 reads TGCGCCAGCAGCCAAGATGGGCCTAGCGGGAGTGCCACCTACAATGAGCAGTTCTTC. Its translation: CASSQDGPSGSATYNEQFF.

The chain carries TRBV19 and TRBJ2-1; no reliable D call. CDR1 and CDR2 (germline): LNHDA, SQIVND (reference sequence). The CDR3 loop spans 14 amino acids. The V end was cut by 3 bases, the J end by 2 bases, with 8 bases between. CDR3 nucleotides: TGTGCCAGTAGTATGTTTCAAACCTACAATGAGCAGTTCTTC. Amino acids: CASSMFQTYNEQFF.

The chain recombines TRBV5-1 with TRBJ1-2; tentatively, D is TRBD1 (5 bases). The CDR3 contains 14 residues. V dropped 3 bases and J dropped 3 bases, with 12 bases sitting between them. Germline V CDR1 and CDR2: SGHRS, YFSETQ. CDR3 DNA: TGCGCCAGCAGCTCGGACACACCTCACTATGGCTACACCTTC. It encodes CASSSDTPHYGYTF.

The chain employs TRBV5-1 and TRBJ2-1; 8 nucleotides line up with TRBD2. The V gene end was trimmed by 1 base and the J gene end by 0 bases; junction bases not matched to a gene: 3. The CDR3 is 16 amino acids. Per germline, CDR1 SGHRS and CDR2 YFSETQ. The CDR3 protein is CASSLTSGPSYNEQFF. In DNA, the CDR3 is TGCGCCAGCAGCTTGACTAGCGGACCCTCCTACAATGAGCAGTTCTTC.

In the case of this clone: Relative to the germline gene, one junction end is altered; a read error may explain this. This chain links TRBV5-1 with TRBJ1-3; 8 nucleotides line up with TRBD1. Germline CDR1 and CDR2: SGHRS and YFSETQ. CDR3 length equals 17 residues. CDR3 DNA: TGCGCCAGCAGCTTGTGGACAGGGATAGTCTCTGGAAGCACCATATATTTT. Translating gives CASSLWTGIVSGSTIYF.

V is TRBV15 and J is TRBJ2-1, with 10 bases matching TRBD2. J gave up 8 bases and V 1 base, and 8 bases lay outside the gene matches. Germline V gene data show CDR1 as LNHNV and CDR2 as YYDKDF (reference sequence). The CDR3 is 16 amino acids. CDR3 amino acids: CATSRGTSGFSDEQFF. CDR3 nucleotides: TGTGCCACCAGCAGAGGGACTAGCGGCTTTTCGGATGAGCAGTTCTTC.

The chain is built from TRBV7-8 and TRBJ2-3, with D possibly matching TRBD2 (5 bases). V lost 5 bases, J lost 0 bases, and 15 bases lay in between. CDR3 size: 16 residues. Germline V gene data show CDR1 as SGHVS and CDR2 as FQNEAQ. CDR3 DNA: TGTGCCAGCAGCCCGCAGACTACCACTAGCACAGATACGCAGTATTTT. Its protein product is CASSPQTTTSTDTQYF.

There are a few counts of this clone. The V gene is TRBV5-4, the J gene TRBJ1-1; D call uncertain. Trimming shortened V by 3 bases and J by 0 bases, and 12 bases separated the two germline ends. The CDR3 is 15 amino acids. Germline V lookup: CDR1 SGHNT, CDR2 YYREEE (reference sequence). The CDR3 DNA follows: TGTGCCAGCAGCTCCCCTAGTACTATGAACACTGAAGCTTTCTTT. It translates to CASSSPSTMNTEAFF.

The genes are TRBV6-5 and TRBJ1-3; D gene unclear. The CDR3 runs 14 residues. Trimming stripped 6 bases from V and 0 bases from J, with 9 bases between. Germline V gives CDR1 MNHEY, CDR2 SVGAGI. DNA for the CDR3: TGTGCCAGCAGGGTGGCAGGCTCTGGAAACACCATATATTTT. It specifies CASRVAGSGNTIYF.

This clone was observed a single time. This chain uses TRBV7-2 with TRBJ2-5, with a weak D call TRBD2 (5 bases). The CDR3 is 14 residues long. In germline, CDR1 is SGHTA, CDR2 FQGNSA. Trimming cost V 3 bases and J 0 bases, with 8 bases left between them. The CDR3 protein is CASSFQEDQETQYF. The CDR3 coding sequence is TGTGCCAGCAGCTTCCAGGAGGACCAAGAGACCCAGTACTTC. Full variable domain (outside the CDR3, taken from reference TRBV7-2 and TRBJ2-5): GAGVSQSPSNKVTEKGKDVELRCDPISGHTALYWYRQSLGQGLEFLIYFQGNSAPDKSGLPSDRFSAERTGGSVSTLTIQRTQQEDSAVYLCASSFQEDQETQYFGPGTRLLVL.

The chain combines TRBV4-3 with TRBJ1-4, with 9 bases that match TRBD1. This CDR3 contains 16 residues. Per the germline V gene, CDR1 is LGHNA and CDR2 is YSLEER. With 3 bases clipped from V and 2 bases from J, the junction kept 4 bases outside the gene matches. The CDR3 reads CASSQSQGATNEKLFF. The CDR3 region has the DNA TGCGCCAGCAGCCAGTCACAGGGGGCTACTAATGAAAAACTGTTTTTT.

The chain links TRBV6-5 to TRBJ2-5; D may be TRBD2 (5 bases). In germline, CDR1 is MNHEY, CDR2 SVGAGI. The V end lost 3 bases, the J end lost 5 bases, and 16 bases lay between the germline ends. The CDR3 has 15 amino acids. CDR3 sequence reads: CASSYSVTQTETQYF. CDR3 in DNA: TGTGCCAGCAGTTATAGCGTCACACAGACGGAGACCCAGTACTTC.

The chain is built from TRBV6-5 and TRBJ2-3, with D unclear. The CDR3 consists of 14 residues. Germline values: CDR1 MNHEY, CDR2 SVGAGI. V lost 2 bases, J lost 8 bases, and 14 bases lay in between. The CDR3 region is CASSYGQIGCTQYF. DNA of the CDR3: TGTGCCAGCAGTTACGGCCAAATTGGCTGTACGCAGTATTTT.

The chain carries TRBV11-2 and TRBJ2-1, with 10 positions matching TRBD2. Germline V gene sequence: CDR1 SGHAT, CDR2 FQNNGV. The CDR3 covers 15 residues. Unmatched junction bases numbered 9, after V lost 6 bases and J lost 7 bases. The CDR3 region is CASRTAVAGGNEQFF. Here the CDR3 DNA reads TGTGCCAGCAGAACCGCGGTAGCGGGAGGTAATGAGCAGTTCTTC.

This clone was seen a handful of times. This chain links TRBV9 with TRBJ1-1, with D possibly matching TRBD1 (6 bases). V lost 4 bases and J 10 bases, leaving 14 bases between the germline ends. CDR3 length equals 12 residues. Germline V gene lookup returns CDR1 SGDLS and CDR2 YYNGEE. The CDR3 protein is CASSNREGRAFF. The CDR3 coding sequence is TGTGCCAGCAGCAACAGGGAGGGTCGAGCTTTCTTT.

On this clone itself: One end of the junction does not line up with germline, which may come from a read error. The V and J genes are TRBV25-1 and TRBJ2-3; 8 nucleotides line up with TRBD1. The germline V gene has CDR1 MGHDK and CDR2 SYGVNS. The CDR3 runs to 15 residues. This chain's CDR3 is CAGSRDRSSTDTQYF. As DNA, the CDR3 is TGTGCCGGCAGCCGGGACAGGTCGAGCACAGATACGCAGTATTTT.

This clone was picked up a small number of times. This rearrangement joins TRBV5-4 to TRBJ2-1, with D possibly being TRBD2 (5 bases). V was shortened by 4 bases and J by 10 bases, with 15 bases between the two germline ends. Germline lookup yields CDR1 SGHNT and CDR2 YYREEE (reference sequence). CDR3 length equals 13 residues. The CDR3 nucleotides are TGTGCCAGCAGCCGGGGAGACTCATTGGAGCAGTTCTTC. Translated: CASSRGDSLEQFF. Variable domain in full (rest from reference TRBV5-4 and TRBJ2-1): ETGVTQSPTHLIKTRGQQVTLRCSSQSGHNTVSWYQQALGQGPQFIFQYYREEENGRGNFPPRFSGLQFPNYSSELNVNALELDDSALYLCASSRGDSLEQFFGPGTRLTVL.

The chain joins TRBV11-1 to TRBJ2-1; 13 bases line up with TRBD2. The CDR3 contains 16 residues. Germline assignment: CDR1 SGHAT and CDR2 FQDESV (reference sequence). V was pared by 5 bases and J by 5 bases, with 6 bases of the junction left unmatched. CDR3 DNA sequence: TGTGCCAGCAGCGGGGAACTAGCGGGAGGGAACAATGAGCAGTTCTTC. Protein sequence: CASSGELAGGNNEQFF.

The chain has TRBV7-9 and TRBJ2-5, with 9 bases identical to TRBD1. The DNA end is a closer match to TRBJ2-7, so the J assignment may be wrong. The CDR3 length is 16 residues. In germline, CDR1 is SEHNR, CDR2 FQNEAQ (reference sequence). The CDR3 DNA is TGTGCCAGCAGCTCCTTACTCCGGGACAGGGCCTACGAGCAGTACTTC. This translates into CASSSLLRDRAYEQYF.

The chain has TRBV27 and TRBJ2-3; TRBD2 aligns across 10 bases. The germline V gene encodes CDR1 MNHEY and CDR2 SMNVEV (reference sequence). The CDR3 is 15 amino acids. J was trimmed by 3 bases and V by 1 base; bases with no gene match: 1. CDR3 amino acids: CASSLLGLATDTQYF. The DNA for the CDR3 is TGTGCCAGCAGTTTATTGGGACTAGCGACAGATACGCAGTATTTT.